These 5 T cell receptor beta chains were all obtained from the same sample, sequenced in a study of T-cell reconstitution after alpha-beta-depleted transplantation in children (dated by TCRdb to 2016 to 2017). Receptor amplification or capture employed PCR. Sequencing took place on an Illumina HiSeq 2500. TCR libraries were prepared with molecular barcoding, using unique molecular identifiers to normalize TCRbeta repertoire quantification. TCRdb reworked the public reads: Q25 trimming with fastp, MiXCR clone assembly, productive beta chains retained. Under each unique CDR3 protein, matching rows form one entry showing the most common genes and DNA. For this sample there are 400,000 to 500,000 distinct CDR3 sequences; approximately 10% appear just once. The ten largest clones represent approximately 5% of the sample. The source material was PBMCs from the stem cell graft donor, sampled from the stem cell graft. The source is a human donor who donated a stem cell graft to a child with acute myeloid leukemia.

This clonotype has a handful of counts. As DNA, the CDR3 is TGCAGTGTTCGACAGGGATCGCAGCCCCAGCATTTT. It translates to CSVRQGSQPQHF. The chain is built from TRBV20-1 and TRBJ1-5, with 7 nucleotides matching TRBD1. The CDR3 loop spans 12 amino acids. CDR1 DFQATT and CDR2 SNEGSKA come from the germline V gene (reference sequence). The ends lost 7 bases at V and 7 bases at J; junction bases unmatched: 7.

The chain carries TRBV27 and TRBJ1-4, with a possible D match to TRBD1 (5 bases). Trimming cost V 5 bases and J 5 bases, with 9 bases left between them. In germline, CDR1 is MNHEY, CDR2 SMNVEV (reference sequence). The CDR3 length is 13 residues. CDR3 in amino acids: CASSPYRNEKLFF. The CDR3 nucleotides are TGTGCCAGCAGTCCCTACAGGAATGAAAAACTGTTTTTT.

This clonotype was found a few times. The rearrangement links TRBV6-1 to TRBJ2-3, with a tentative D call TRBD2 (6 bases). V lost 6 bases and J lost 0, with 10 bases in between. Germline CDR1 reads MNHNS; CDR2 reads SASEGT. CDR3 length: 14 residues. The CDR3 region has the DNA TGTGCCAGCAGGCCTAGCGTTAGCACAGATACGCAGTATTTT. Encoded protein: CASRPSVSTDTQYF.

The J gene is TRBJ2-5, the V gene TRBV7-2; 12 positions agree with TRBD2. From germline, CDR1 is SGHTA and CDR2 FQGNSA. The CDR3 totals 15 residues. The V segment lost 6 bases and the J segment 5 bases; nucleotides outside the gene matches: 7. The CDR3 region has the DNA TGTGCCAGCAGTCCGCTAGCGGGGGGGCAGGAGACCCAGTACTTC. Translated: CASSPLAGGQETQYF.

This chain connects TRBV20-1 to TRBJ2-3; D is uncertain. The CDR3 totals 13 residues. From germline, CDR1 is DFQATT and CDR2 SNEGSKA (reference sequence). V lost 5 bases to trimming and J lost 5 bases, with 14 bases between them. Written as DNA, the CDR3 is TGCAGTGCTCCTTATAGCAGCCTAGATACGCAGTATTTT. Its translation: CSAPYSSLDTQYF.